The clone carrying this T cell receptor beta chain was counted only a few times. Its antigen is undetermined. Germline V CDR1 and CDR2: SNHLY, FYNNEI. The V and J ends lost 6 bases and 9 bases respectively, with 17 bases between them. CDR3 length: 13 residues. Using a J-beta primer mix together with a sample-barcoded 5' primer, a second PCR was run for roughly 6 to 12 cycles. MiXCR, run by TCRdb on the 5' RACE reads, gives a single entry per CDR3 protein. The table has 2 million or so distinct CDR3 sequences, about 49% seen once; the top ten hold approximately 2.1%. The sample originates from a study of blood T cells in healthy people across ages. Whole-study findings and limits: Unsorted PBMCs prevented conclusive naive versus antigen-experienced comparison.

This receptor was identified in a woman between 35 and 50 years old in good health. The sequenced sample was blood. The chain joins TRBV2 to TRBJ2-5; the D gene is possibly TRBD2 (5 bases). DNA for the CDR3: TGTGCCAGCAGCGCTGGACGGACGGAGGCCCAGTACTTC. It encodes CASSAGRTEAQYF.